This is a list of T cell receptor beta chains from one sample in a study of human T cells and chemical hapten exposure. TCRdb re-derived calls from the RACE reads in MiXCR, one entry per CDR3 protein. The data show 90,000 to 110,000 distinct CDR3 sequences, 30% to 35% seen once. Here the sequenced sample was whole blood, taken in connection with sensitization to the hapten diphenylcyclopropenone (DPC). These receptor sequences come from a man aged 35-49 years with alopecia areata. Some clones in this sample may be carry-over from other donors' samples. CDR3s include the opening cysteine and the closing phenylalanine or tryptophan. The D gene is left open where the match is weak. Size is stated for part of the rows, as once, few or many counts, or as a class when the clone is expanded.

D,V,size,J,length,DNA,CDR3
-,TRBV29-1,few,TRBJ2-5,13,TGCAGCGTTCTAACAGGGAGTCAAGAGACCCAGTACTTC,CSVLTGSQETQYF
TRBD2,TRBV3-1,-,TRBJ2-3,18,TGTGCCAGCAGCCAATACCCTAGCGGGAGGCCTAGCACAGATACGCAGTATTTT,CASSQYPSGRPSTDTQYF
-,TRBV7-9,-,TRBJ2-2,15,TGTGCCAGCAGCGCCGACAGTCCGAACACCGGGGAGCTGTTTTTT,CASSADSPNTGELFF
-,TRBV29-1,-,TRBJ2-7,12,TGCAGCGTCTGGCAGGGGGACTACAAGCAGTACTTC,CSVWQGDYKQYF
-,TRBV11-2,-,TRBJ2-7,12,TGTGCCACCAAACTCAGCTCCTACGAGCAGTACTTC,CATKLSSYEQYF
-,TRBV29-1,-,TRBJ1-1,15,TGCAGCGCCCTATTTCCCAGGAACCTGAACACTGAAGCTTTCTTT,CSALFPRNLNTEAFF
TRBD2,TRBV7-2,few,TRBJ2-2,15,TGTGCCAGCAGCCTGGGGACTAGGGATACCGGGGAGCTGTTTTTT,CASSLGTRDTGELFF
-,TRBV12-3/TRBV12-4,few,TRBJ1-1,13,TGTGCCAGCAGTCCTTCTCCTCAGGGAGAAGCTTTCTTT,CASSPSPQGEAFF
TRBD1,TRBV28,-,TRBJ2-1,15,TGTGCCAGCAGTCCCCAGACAGGGATCTACAATGAGCAGTTCTTC,CASSPQTGIYNEQFF
TRBD1,TRBV28,few,TRBJ2-1,15,TGTGCCAGCAGTTCCCCGGGACAGGGGTTTAGTGAGCAGTTCTTC,CASSSPGQGFSEQFF
-,TRBV24-1,-,TRBJ1-2,15,TGTGCCACCAGTCCAGGGTTAAGAGCTAACTATGGCTACACCTTC,CATSPGLRANYGYTF
-,TRBV20-1,-,TRBJ2-7,14,TGCAGCCCCCGAGACGCTGGGGGTTCCTACGAGCAGTACTTC,CSPRDAGGSYEQYF
-,TRBV2,-,TRBJ2-5,14,TGTGCCAGCAGTGCAGAAGGACAGCAAGAGACCCAGTACTTC,CASSAEGQQETQYF
-,TRBV29-1,-,TRBJ1-5,14,TGCAGCGCTACCTATGGAGATAGCAATCAGCCCCAGCATTTT,CSATYGDSNQPQHF
-,TRBV5-8,few,TRBJ2-3,13,TGTGCCAGCAGCCAACGATACACAGATACGCAGTATTTT,CASSQRYTDTQYF
TRBD2,TRBV9,-,TRBJ2-5,17,TGTGCCAGCAGCGCCGGGGGACTAGCGGGAGAGCGAGAGACCCAGTACTTC,CASSAGGLAGERETQYF
-,TRBV7-8,-,TRBJ1-5,17,TGTGCCAGCAGCGTGGACGGACTTAGACCAAGCAATCAGCCCCAGCATTTT,CASSVDGLRPSNQPQHF
TRBD2,TRBV12-3/TRBV12-4,few,TRBJ2-1,16,TGTGCCAGCAGGAGACGCCTGGCGGGAGCTGGTAATGAGCAGTTCTTC,CASRRRLAGAGNEQFF
-,TRBV20-1,-,TRBJ1-1,14,TGCAGTGCCACAGTGTCGGCTTCGAACACTGAAGCTTTCTTT,CSATVSASNTEAFF
TRBD1,TRBV7-2,few,TRBJ2-3,13,TGTGCCAGCAGCGCCCGGGACAGAGATGGGGAGTATTTT,CASSARDRDGEYF
-,TRBV4-3,few,TRBJ2-1,15,TGCGCCAGCAGCCAAGATCTCTGGGCCCTAAATGAGCAGTTCTTC,CASSQDLWALNEQFF
-,TRBV5-4,once,TRBJ2-4,12,TGTGCCAGCAGCTCCATCGGTAACATTCAGTACTTC,CASSSIGNIQYF
-,TRBV6-2/TRBV6-3,-,TRBJ2-3,14,TGTGCCAGCAAGGACTACCCCGCAACAGATACGCAGTATTTT,CASKDYPATDTQYF
TRBD2,TRBV7-2,once,TRBJ2-1,17,TGTGCCAGCAGCTTAGTAAGAGGGACTAGCGGGAGTAATGAGCAGTTCTTC,CASSLVRGTSGSNEQFF
-,TRBV29-1,-,TRBJ1-5,14,TGCAGCGTTGGGGTCGGAGGAAGCAATCAGCCCCAGCATTTT,CSVGVGGSNQPQHF